Listed below are T cell receptor beta chains from one sample, sequenced in a study of shared clonotypes between healthy human individuals. Only in-frame clones appear in the TCRdb table, and some are missing; sequencing was by immunoSEQ multiplex PCR. The profile covers approximately 2.5 million clones, with approximately 94% appearing a single time and about 0.13% taken by the ten largest. Input material: naive CD4+ T cells sorted from blood. These receptors were taken from a man between 18 and 29 years old in good health. CDR3s include the opening cysteine and the closing phenylalanine or tryptophan. D genes are given only for firm matches. Expanded clones are given a class, and other clones once, few, many or no size at all.

clone_size: .
d_call: .
v_call: TRBV18
j_call: TRBJ2-3
cdr3_nt: TGTGCCAGCTCACCCAGACAGCCAGATACGCAGTATTTT
cdr3_aa: CASSPRQPDTQYF

clone_size: .
d_call: TRBD2
v_call: TRBV6-5
j_call: TRBJ2-7
cdr3_nt: TGTGCCAGCAGTTCCGTAGCGGGAGCTCCTAACGAGCAGTACTTC
cdr3_aa: CASSSVAGAPNEQYF

clone_size: .
d_call: .
v_call: TRBV5-6
j_call: TRBJ1-1
cdr3_nt: TGTGCCAGCAGCCCGGACCTCGGCCAAACTGAAGCTTTCTTT
cdr3_aa: CASSPDLGQTEAFF

clone_size: once
d_call: .
v_call: TRBV9
j_call: TRBJ2-2
cdr3_nt: TGTGCCAGCAGCCCATGGGCCGGGGAGCTGTTTTTT
cdr3_aa: CASSPWAGELFF

clone_size: .
d_call: TRBD2
v_call: TRBV27
j_call: TRBJ2-5
cdr3_nt: TGTGCCAGCAGTTTGGGTGGGGAGGGTTGGGAGACCCAGTACTTC
cdr3_aa: CASSLGGEGWETQYF

clone_size: .
d_call: .
v_call: TRBV11-3
j_call: TRBJ2-3
cdr3_nt: TGTGCCAGCAGCCGAGGACTCACAGATACGCAGTATTTT
cdr3_aa: CASSRGLTDTQYF

clone_size: .
d_call: .
v_call: TRBV7-2
j_call: TRBJ1-3
cdr3_nt: TGTGCCAGCAGCCTCAGGGGCCAGAGCTCTGGAAACACCATATATTTT
cdr3_aa: CASSLRGQSSGNTIYF

clone_size: .
d_call: TRBD2
v_call: TRBV19
j_call: TRBJ2-7
cdr3_nt: TGTGCCAGTAGTCCACAAGGGACTAGCGGATACGAGCAGTACTTC
cdr3_aa: CASSPQGTSGYEQYF

clone_size: .
d_call: .
v_call: TRBV30
j_call: TRBJ2-3
cdr3_nt: TGTGCCTGGAGCGAAGGGACCTATAGCACAGATACGCAGTATTTT
cdr3_aa: CAWSEGTYSTDTQYF

clone_size: .
d_call: .
v_call: TRBV10-1
j_call: TRBJ2-1
cdr3_nt: TGCGCCAGCAGTGAAGGAGGGATTCGCTCCTACAATGAGCAGTTCTTC
cdr3_aa: CASSEGGIRSYNEQFF

clone_size: .
d_call: .
v_call: TRBV6-5
j_call: TRBJ1-6
cdr3_nt: TGTGCCAGCAGGGAATCTAGTTCACCCCTCCACTTT
cdr3_aa: CASRESSSPLHF

clone_size: .
d_call: .
v_call: TRBV6-5
j_call: TRBJ2-7
cdr3_nt: TGTGCCAGCAGCCCGGGAGCGACAGGAGACTACGAGCAGTACTTC
cdr3_aa: CASSPGATGDYEQYF

clone_size: .
d_call: .
v_call: TRBV4-1
j_call: TRBJ1-6
cdr3_nt: TGCGCCAGCAGCCAAGTTGTAATTGTGGGTAATTCACCCCTCCACTTT
cdr3_aa: CASSQVVIVGNSPLHF

clone_size: .
d_call: .
v_call: TRBV12-5
j_call: TRBJ2-1
cdr3_nt: TGTGCTAGTGGGCAGGGTTACAATGAGCAGTTCTTC
cdr3_aa: CASGQGYNEQFF

clone_size: .
d_call: .
v_call: TRBV11-2
j_call: TRBJ2-1
cdr3_nt: TGTGCCAGCAGCTCTTCCGGACTAACCTCCTCCTACAATGAGCAGTTCTTC
cdr3_aa: CASSSSGLTSSYNEQFF

clone_size: once
d_call: .
v_call: TRBV7-3
j_call: TRBJ2-1
cdr3_nt: TGTGCCAGCTCAAACCACAGGGAATATGGGTCCTACAATGAGCAGTTCTTC
cdr3_aa: CASSNHREYGSYNEQFF

clone_size: .
d_call: .
v_call: TRBV10-3
j_call: TRBJ1-6
cdr3_nt: TGTGCCACACAGGCCAGAGATTCACCCCTCCACTTT
cdr3_aa: CATQARDSPLHF

clone_size: .
d_call: .
v_call: TRBV6-5
j_call: TRBJ2-2
cdr3_nt: TGTGCCAGCGGCCGGCAGGGTATTAGTACCGGGGAGCTGTTTTTT
cdr3_aa: CASGRQGISTGELFF

clone_size: once
d_call: TRBD1
v_call: TRBV7-8
j_call: TRBJ2-4
cdr3_nt: TGTGCCAGCAGCTTAGATGGTGGCAGTGACAGGGGCTTC
cdr3_aa: CASSLDGGSDRGF

clone_size: .
d_call: TRBD1
v_call: TRBV6-5
j_call: TRBJ1-4
cdr3_nt: TGTGCCGGAAGGGACAGGTGGGCGTTTTTT
cdr3_aa: CAGRDRWAFF